This entry lists 17 T cell receptor beta chains sequenced from one sample in a study of beta chain features in type 1 diabetes. General study results and limits: In all four CD4+ subsets, TCRB CDR3 length was significantly, moderately reduced in type 1 diabetes.

Their cognate antigens are unknown. Expressed TCRB transcripts were sequenced because the entire RNA isolate underwent reverse transcription. The data were produced by immunoSEQ multiplex PCR, yet TCRdb's version contains in-frame clones alone and is incomplete. The sample includes a few hundred thousand clones, approximately 25% seen only once; the top ten take about 0.012%. Sequenced input: naive CD4+ T cells from blood. All receptors derive from a woman under 40 with type 1 diabetes.

This clone was counted a few times. The chain employs TRBV6-5 and TRBJ2-1; TRBD2 might be the D (6 bases). V lost 8 bases, J lost 10 bases, and 9 bases lay in between. The CDR3 contains 10 residues. Germline loops: CDR1 MNHEY, CDR2 SVGAGI. This chain's CDR3 is CASGRREQFF. The DNA of the CDR3 is TGTGCCAGCGGGAGGCGGGAGCAGTTCTTC.

V usage is TRBV5-4 and J usage is TRBJ1-1; D is ambiguous. Trimming took off 0 bases at V and 3 bases at J, with 6 bases between the two ends. Germline V lookup: CDR1 SGHNT, CDR2 YYREEE (reference sequence). The CDR3 contains 13 residues. The CDR3 is CASSLAQHTEAFF. CDR3 coding DNA: TGTGCCAGCAGCTTGGCACAGCACACTGAAGCTTTCTTT.

The rearrangement links TRBV5-1 to TRBJ1-2; tentative D call: TRBD1 (6 bases). Trimming took 4 bases from V and 6 from J, leaving 19 bases between them. Germline lookup yields CDR1 SGHRS and CDR2 YFSETQ. The CDR3 length is 15 residues. CDR3 nucleotides: TGCGCCAGCAGCCTACAGGGAAGCGTTGGGAATGGCTACACCTTC. The encoded protein is CASSLQGSVGNGYTF. The variable domain in full, with the rest retrieved from reference TRBV5-1 and TRBJ1-2, is KAGVTQTPRYLIKTRGQQVTLSCSPISGHRSVSWYQQTPGQGLQFLFEYFSETQRNKGNFPGRFSGRQFSNSRSEMNVSTLELGDSALYLCASSLQGSVGNGYTFGSGTRLTVV.

The chain links TRBV4-2 to TRBJ2-5, with a possible D match to TRBD2 (5 bases). With 4 bases removed from V and 3 bases from J, the gap between germline ends came to 9 bases. This CDR3 has 13 residues. CDR1 and CDR2 from the germline V gene are LGHNA and YNFKEQ. CDR3 coding DNA: TGTGCCAGCAGCCTGTCGCGGGAAGAGACCCAGTACTTC. Translating it yields CASSLSREETQYF.

The J gene is TRBJ2-7, the V gene TRBV7-4; no definite D call. The CDR3 sequence is 14 residues long. Between the trimmed V and J ends, which lost 5 bases and 6 bases, there was a span of 17 bases. Germline lookup yields CDR1 SGHVT and CDR2 SQSDAQ. CDR3 in DNA: TGTGCCAGCAGCCCGCCCGAGGAGAGAGGCGAGCAGTACTTC. This sequence encodes CASSPPEERGEQYF.

V is TRBV18 and J is TRBJ2-7; the D gene is possibly TRBD2 (5 bases). With 6 bases removed from V and 4 bases from J, the gap between germline ends came to 19 bases. Germline V gene lookup returns CDR1 KGHSH and CDR2 LQKENI. The CDR3 is 15 residues long. This CDR3 reads CASSLAGKSRYEQYF. In DNA form, the CDR3 reads TGTGCCAGCTCGCTTGCCGGGAAAAGCCGGTACGAGCAGTACTTC. Filled out from reference TRBV18 and TRBJ2-7, the complete variable domain reads NAGVMQNPRHLVRRRGQEARLRCSPMKGHSHVYWYRQLPEEGLKFMVYLQKENIIDESGMPKERFSAEFPKEGPSILRIQQVVRGDSAAYFCASSLAGKSRYEQYFGPGTRLTVT.

This sequence joins TRBV7-9 and TRBJ2-3, with D maybe TRBD2 (5 bases). The length of the CDR3 is 14 residues. Germline V gives CDR1 SEHNR, CDR2 FQNEAQ (reference sequence). V was shortened by 5 bases and J by 0 bases, with 9 bases between the two germline ends. The CDR3 region is CASSQDSSTDTQYF. In DNA, the CDR3 is TGTGCCAGCAGCCAGGACTCTAGCACAGATACGCAGTATTTT.

The chain recombines TRBV4-2 with TRBJ1-5, with 7 bases fitting TRBD1. This CDR3 is 14 amino acids long. V shed 3 bases, J shed 6 bases, and the junction held 5 bases outside the gene matches. CDR1 is LGHNA, CDR2 YNFKEQ, per germline. CDR3 coding DNA: TGTGCCAGCAGCCACGGGACAGTCGGTCAGCCCCAGCATTTT. It yields the protein CASSHGTVGQPQHF.

This clone was seen only a few times. The chain couples TRBV4-1 to TRBJ2-3, with D uncertain. V was trimmed by 1 base and J by 5 bases, leaving 13 bases between them. The germline gives CDR1 MGHRA, CDR2 YSYEKL. The CDR3 is 15 residues long. CDR3 nucleotide sequence: TGCGCCAGCAGCCAAGTAGGTCAGACAATAGATACGCAGTATTTT. Residues: CASSQVGQTIDTQYF.

CDR3 bases: TGTGCCAGCAGTGGGGACAGGACAGCTTCCTATGGCTACACCTTC. Translating gives CASSGDRTASYGYTF. The chain recombines TRBV25-1 with TRBJ1-2; TRBD1 matches at 8 bases. Trimming cost V 4 bases and J 4 bases; bases outside gene matches: 8. Looked up from germline, CDR1 is MGHDK and CDR2 is SYGVNS. The CDR3 length is 15 residues.

The chain links TRBV5-1 to TRBJ1-1, with D possibly being TRBD1 (6 bases). The CDR3 has 13 residues. Germline-derived CDR1 and CDR2 are SGHRS and YFSETQ. V was trimmed by 0 bases and J by 9 bases, leaving 12 bases between them. Here the CDR3 reads CASSLDRQDQAFF. The CDR3 DNA sequence: TGCGCCAGCAGCTTGGATAGACAGGACCAAGCTTTCTTT.

The chain couples TRBV9 to TRBJ1-1; D uncertain. The length of the CDR3 is 15 residues. The V end lost 0 bases, the J end lost 0 bases, and 9 bases lay between the germline ends. Per the germline V gene, CDR1 is SGDLS and CDR2 is YYNGEE. The CDR3 is CASSVDHRMNTEAFF. The CDR3 DNA follows: TGTGCCAGCAGCGTAGACCACAGAATGAACACTGAAGCTTTCTTT.

The chain uses TRBV7-3 and TRBJ2-5; 9 nucleotides match TRBD2. Per germline, CDR1 SGHTA and CDR2 FQGTGA. The V and J ends lost 5 bases and 4 bases, in that order; junction bases with no gene match: 2. CDR3 length: 13 amino acids. CDR3 DNA: TGTGCCAGCAGCGTGACTAGCGGAGAGACCCAGTACTTC. Its translation: CASSVTSGETQYF.

J is TRBJ2-7 and V is TRBV28; the match to TRBD2 covers 8 bases. Trimming took 5 bases from V and 7 from J; bases not matched to a gene: 10. The germline V gene has CDR1 MDHEN and CDR2 SYDVKM. The CDR3 has 14 residues. CDR3 protein: CASSTGGAIREQYF. Written as DNA, the CDR3 is TGTGCCAGCAGTACCGGGGGGGCCATCCGGGAGCAGTACTTC. The full variable domain, its missing parts supplied by reference TRBV28 and TRBJ2-7, is DVKVTQSSRYLVKRTGEKVFLECVQDMDHENMFWYRQDPGLGLRLIYFSYDVKMKEKGDIPEGYSVSREKKERFSLILESASTNQTSMYLCASSTGGAIREQYFGPGTRLTVT.

This clone showed up just a few times. This sequence joins TRBV5-6 and TRBJ1-1; D gene unclear. CDR1 SGHDT and CDR2 YYEEEE come from the germline V gene. The CDR3 extends over 15 amino acids. V gave up 1 base and J gave up 1 base, with 11 bases separating them. The CDR3 DNA sequence: TGTGCCAGCAGCTTGTGGGGTCGGGAGAACACTGAAGCTTTCTTT. As protein: CASSLWGRENTEAFF.

The sample holds a few counts of this clone. This chain uses TRBV15 with TRBJ2-7; possible D gene TRBD1, 6 bases. The V end was cut by 3 bases, the J end by 0 bases, with 12 bases between. This CDR3 contains 15 residues. The germline CDR1 and CDR2 sequences are LNHNV and YYDKDF (reference sequence). Here the CDR3 DNA reads TGTGCCACCAGCAGCACCGGGACACTCTCCTACGAGCAGTACTTC. It yields the protein CATSSTGTLSYEQYF. The full variable domain, in which reference TRBV15 and TRBJ2-7 provide the parts outside the CDR3, is DAMVIQNPRYQVTQFGKPVTLSCSQTLNHNVMYWYQQKSSQAPKLLFHYYDKDFNNEADTPDNFQSRRPNTSFCFLDIRSPGLGDTAMYLCATSSTGTLSYEQYFGPGTRLTVT.

The chain couples TRBV30 to TRBJ2-5; D gene ambiguous. V lost 2 bases and J lost 7, with 8 bases in between. Germline CDR1 GTSNPN, CDR2 SVGIG (reference sequence). The CDR3 has 11 residues. The CDR3 loop is CAWSPRGTQYF. The CDR3 DNA sequence: TGTGCCTGGAGTCCCCGAGGGACCCAGTACTTC.